A single sample gave rise to the 17 T cell receptor beta chains below, sequenced in a study of OX40 agonist ivuxolimab in advanced cancers. Profiled with immunoSEQ multiplex PCR; TCRdb holds only in-frame clones, not every one. Among under 85,000 clones listed, approximately 83% were seen once. The sequences come from CD4+ or CD8+ T cells sorted from blood, collected in a trial of the OX40 agonist ivuxolimab. Source of these receptors: an adult with an advanced solid tumor such as melanoma, head and neck, liver or kidney cancer.

The gene calls are TRBV19 and TRBJ1-2; 9 nucleotides match TRBD1. Germline-derived CDR1 and CDR2 are LNHDA and SQIVND (reference sequence). Germline trimming cut 8 bases from V and 4 bases from J; bases unmatched to any gene: 14. This CDR3 region has 16 residues. The CDR3 DNA follows: TGTGCCAGTTCTTCACCTCGGACAGGGGACCCCTATGGCTACACCTTC. Protein product: CASSSPRTGDPYGYTF. Full variable domain (rest looked up from reference TRBV19 and TRBJ1-2): DGGITQSPKYLFRKEGQNVTLSCEQNLNHDAMYWYRQDPGQGLRLIYYSQIVNDFQKGDIAEGYSVSREKKESFPLTVTSAQKNPTAFYLCASSSPRTGDPYGYTFGSGTRLTVV.

This chain uses TRBV23-1 with TRBJ2-4, with D perhaps assigned TRBD1 or TRBD2 (6 bases each). TRBV23-1 is an ORF; its function is uncertain. This CDR3 is built from 16 residues. Trimming took 3 bases from V and 1 from J, leaving 13 bases between them. This CDR3 is CASSQRGGIAKNIQYF. The DNA for the CDR3 is TGCGCCAGCAGTCAGCGAGGGGGGATCGCCAAAAACATTCAGTACTTC.

CDR3 in amino acids: CASSRSGRALSSYNEQFF. The CDR3 DNA is TGTGCCAGTAGTCGTAGCGGGAGGGCTCTAAGCTCCTACAATGAGCAGTTCTTC. V usage is TRBV19 and J usage is TRBJ2-1; 11 positions match TRBD2. The germline V gene encodes CDR1 LNHDA and CDR2 SQIVND (reference sequence). The CDR3 runs to 18 residues. Trimming took 5 bases from V and 0 from J; bases not matched to a gene: 9.

The chain recombines TRBV5-8 with TRBJ2-3; no definite D call. Trimming pared 4 bases from V and 4 bases from J, leaving 7 bases between. CDR3 length: 12 residues. CDR1 and CDR2 (germline): SGHTS, YDEGEE. The CDR3 is CASSMFADTQYF. The CDR3, as DNA: TGTGCCAGCAGCATGTTTGCAGATACGCAGTATTTT.

This clone showed up just once. V is TRBV11-2 and J is TRBJ1-1; no clear D gene. Germline V gene sequence: CDR1 SGHAT, CDR2 FQNNGV. V lost 5 bases to trimming and J lost 1 base, with 11 bases between them. The CDR3 spans 14 residues. CDR3 bases: TGTGCCAGCAGCCCCCTGGGAACGAACACTGAAGCTTTCTTT. Its translation is CASSPLGTNTEAFF.

The gene calls are TRBV6-5 and TRBJ1-5; a weak D match, TRBD1 (6 bases). The CDR3 consists of 14 residues. Germline V gene lookup returns CDR1 MNHEY and CDR2 SVGAGI. V dropped 7 bases and J dropped 3 bases, with 13 bases sitting between them. CDR3 sequence reads: CASKGEGDNQPQHF. DNA for the CDR3: TGTGCCAGCAAGGGGGAGGGGGACAATCAGCCCCAGCATTTT.

This clone was seen more than once but under ten times. This rearrangement joins TRBV12-5 to TRBJ1-6; 7 positions agree with TRBD1. J lost 2 bases, V lost 0 bases, and 1 base had no gene match. This CDR3 comprises 16 residues. From germline, CDR1 is LGHNT and CDR2 FRNRAP. The CDR3 spells CASGLVQGTYNSPLHF. CDR3 DNA: TGTGCTAGTGGTTTGGTACAGGGGACCTATAATTCACCCCTCCACTTT.

This chain joins TRBV29-1 and TRBJ1-5; 7 nucleotides line up with TRBD1. The CDR3 loop spans 13 amino acids. The germline V gene encodes CDR1 SQVTM and CDR2 ANQGSEA. The J segment lost 3 bases and the V segment lost 5 bases, leaving 4 bases of the junction unmatched. The CDR3 sequence is CSVSGTDNQPQHF. In DNA form, the CDR3 reads TGCAGCGTTTCCGGGACAGACAATCAGCCCCAGCATTTT.

This clone came up once. The genes are TRBV28 and TRBJ2-7; D might be TRBD1 or TRBD2, each matching 5 bases. Trimming removed 4 bases from V and 3 bases from J, with 16 bases in between. The CDR3 is 15 residues long. From germline, CDR1 is MDHEN and CDR2 SYDVKM. The DNA for the CDR3 is TGTGCCAGCAGTTCCGATGTACTAGGGGACTACGAGCAGTACTTC. It codes for CASSSDVLGDYEQYF.

The sample holds a few counts of this clone. This sequence joins TRBV2 and TRBJ2-1, with D uncertain. The CDR3 spans 12 residues. Germline V gives CDR1 SNHLY, CDR2 FYNNEI. The V end was cut by 6 bases, the J end by 10 bases, with 13 bases between. The CDR3 region has the DNA TGTGCCAGCAGGGATGGGCTGGCCGAGCAGTTCTTC. It translates to CASRDGLAEQFF.

The J gene is TRBJ1-3, the V gene TRBV7-2; D remains ambiguous. Per germline, CDR1 SGHTA and CDR2 FQGNSA. The CDR3 has 14 amino acids. The V and J ends lost 3 bases and 3 bases respectively, with 9 bases between them. The CDR3 sequence is CASSFSDFGNTIYF. In DNA form, the CDR3 reads TGTGCCAGCAGCTTCTCAGATTTTGGAAACACCATATATTTT. The complete variable domain, with remaining parts taken from reference TRBV7-2 and TRBJ1-3, reads GAGVSQSPSNKVTEKGKDVELRCDPISGHTALYWYRQSLGQGLEFLIYFQGNSAPDKSGLPSDRFSAERTGGSVSTLTIQRTQQEDSAVYLCASSFSDFGNTIYFGEGSWLTVV.

The gene calls are TRBV18 and TRBJ2-1, with D uncertain. The germline gives CDR1 KGHSH, CDR2 LQKENI. Deletions cut 3 bases from V and 9 bases from J, with 18 bases between. CDR3 size: 15 residues. The CDR3 nucleotides read TGTGCCAGCTCACCTGGAAAGGGCCCCGTCCGTGAGCAGTTCTTC. Residues: CASSPGKGPVREQFF.

This clone was counted between two and nine times. The CDR3 region is CASSFRAFGDTIYF. CDR3 nucleotide sequence: TGTGCCAGCAGTTTTAGAGCGTTTGGGGACACCATATATTTT. The chain uses TRBV27 and TRBJ1-3; D is unresolved. From germline, CDR1 is MNHEY and CDR2 SMNVEV (reference sequence). Between the trimmed V and J ends, which lost 3 bases and 8 bases, there was a span of 14 bases. CDR3 length: 14 amino acids.

The CDR3 bases are TGTGCCACTCAACCCCGCCGACAGCGAGCTAACTATGGCTACACCTTC. This encodes CATQPRRQRANYGYTF. This chain uses TRBV19 with TRBJ1-2; weak D call: TRBD1 (5 bases). In germline, CDR1 is LNHDA, CDR2 SQIVND (reference sequence). The CDR3 is 16 amino acids. Trimming cost V 10 bases and J 0 bases, with 21 bases left between them.

The sample holds one count of this clone. This sequence joins TRBV7-8 and TRBJ1-1; D unresolved. Looked up from germline, CDR1 is SGHVS and CDR2 is FQNEAQ. CDR3 length: 13 residues. Trimming removed 1 base at V and 5 bases at J, with 8 bases between. The CDR3 is CASSLVGSTEAFF. DNA for the CDR3: TGTGCCAGCAGCTTAGTGGGGAGTACTGAAGCTTTCTTT.

V and J are TRBV5-1 and TRBJ1-1; TRBD1 aligns across 7 bases. The J segment lost 1 base and the V segment lost 0 bases, leaving 3 bases of the junction unmatched. The CDR3 covers 15 residues. The germline V gene has CDR1 SGHRS and CDR2 YFSETQ. CDR3 DNA sequence: TGCGCCAGCAGCTTGGGTGGGACAGCGAACACTGAAGCTTTCTTT. It translates to CASSLGGTANTEAFF.

A remark on this clone: Mismatch with germline at one junction end may stem from a read error. The CDR3 here is CASKTFPGVSYDYTF. CDR3 DNA: TGTGCCAGCAAGACCTTCCCCGGGGTCTCGTATGACTACACCTTC. V and J are TRBV27 and TRBJ1-2; D gene ambiguous. The CDR3 is 15 amino acids. Germline loops: CDR1 MNHEY, CDR2 SMNVEV (reference sequence).